The source of this T cell receptor (beta chain) is a study of blood T cell repertoires in COVID-19. Study-wide background: Donors in the United States, Italy and Spain gave samples during acute or convalescent COVID-19. T cells, B-cell-depleted T cells, or PBMCs provided the cDNA or gDNA that served as material.

In the original processing: Amplification of reference gene primers provided the estimated nucleated cell counts. The method was immunoSEQ multiplex PCR; TCRdb's version includes in-frame clones alone and lacks a portion of them. That table is the source of V, J and clone size, and D and trimming were worked out from the DNA. The data contain roughly 300,000 clones, more than 75% of them singletons. The TCR sequence derives from a woman aged 40 to 55 who had recovered from COVID-19. Input material: peripheral blood.

CDR3 sequence reads: CASSLGEGRVSYEQYF. The CDR3 DNA reads as TGCGCCAGCAGCTTGGGAGAAGGGAGGGTCTCCTACGAGCAGTACTTC. J is TRBJ2-7 and V is TRBV5-1, with 7 bases lining up with TRBD2. This CDR3 contains 16 residues. Germline CDR1 reads SGHRS; CDR2 reads YFSETQ. Trimming took 0 bases from V and 0 from J; bases not matched to a gene: 6.